This T cell receptor beta chain was documented in a study of shared clonotypes between healthy human individuals. At the level of the study: The plates for each donor numbered three CD4 naive, three CD4 memory, two CD8 naive and one CD8 memory.

The study's findings and limits: Memory subsets had estimated richness that was generally smaller than that of naive subsets.

Splitting the CD4+ cells yielded a CD45RA+ naive subset and a CD45RA-negative memory subset. Per germline, CDR1 SGHTA and CDR2 FQGNSA. Trimming took 1 base from V and 2 from J, leaving 12 bases between them. The length of the CDR3 is 15 residues. Deep-level assay runs were performed. Sequenced by immunoSEQ multiplex PCR; TCRdb stores in-frame clones only, minus some. Among over a million clones, approximately 97% were seen once, and the ten largest hold roughly 1.1%. About this clone itself: Antigen: not known.

The receptor's source is a man aged 25 to 45 in good health. The chain links TRBV7-2 to TRBJ2-7, with TRBD1 as a possible D gene (7 bases). Sequenced: naive CD4+ T cells sorted from blood. Subset here: CD45RA+ positively selected. CDR3 nucleotide sequence: TGTGCCAGCAGCTTAGGGAGGGGACAGCCCTACGAGCAGTACTTC. Its translation is CASSLGRGQPYEQYF.